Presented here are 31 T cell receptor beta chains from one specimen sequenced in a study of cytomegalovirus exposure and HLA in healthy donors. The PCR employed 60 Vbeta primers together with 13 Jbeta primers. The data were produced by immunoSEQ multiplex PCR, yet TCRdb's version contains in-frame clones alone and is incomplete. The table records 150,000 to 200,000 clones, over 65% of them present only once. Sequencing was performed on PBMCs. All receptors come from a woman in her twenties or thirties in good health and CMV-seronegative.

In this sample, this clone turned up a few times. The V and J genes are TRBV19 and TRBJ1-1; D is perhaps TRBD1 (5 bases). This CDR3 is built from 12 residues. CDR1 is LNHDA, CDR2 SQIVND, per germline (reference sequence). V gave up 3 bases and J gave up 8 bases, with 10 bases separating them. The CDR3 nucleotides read TGTGCCAGTAGTATCGGCAGGGTAGAAGCTTTCTTT. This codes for CASSIGRVEAFF.

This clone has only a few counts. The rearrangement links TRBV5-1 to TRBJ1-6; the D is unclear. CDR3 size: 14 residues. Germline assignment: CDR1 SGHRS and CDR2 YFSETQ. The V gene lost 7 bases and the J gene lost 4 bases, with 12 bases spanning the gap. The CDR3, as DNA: TGCGCCAGCGCCTCCGGCGGGTATAATTCACCCCTCCACTTT. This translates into CASASGGYNSPLHF.

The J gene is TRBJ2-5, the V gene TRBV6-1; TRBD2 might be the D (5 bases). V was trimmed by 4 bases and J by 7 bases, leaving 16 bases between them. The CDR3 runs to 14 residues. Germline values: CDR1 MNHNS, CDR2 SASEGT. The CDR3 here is CASSVAGEVGTQYF. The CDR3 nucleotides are TGTGCCAGCAGTGTTGCCGGGGAAGTAGGGACCCAGTACTTC.

CDR3 nucleotides: TGTGCCAGCAGCTACCAGGGGAACACTGAAGCTTTCTTT. Protein sequence: CASSYQGNTEAFF. V usage is TRBV27 and J usage is TRBJ1-1; weak D call: TRBD1 (5 bases). V lost 6 bases to trimming and J lost 1 base, with 9 bases between them. The CDR3 spans 13 residues. Germline V gene lookup returns CDR1 MNHEY and CDR2 SMNVEV (reference sequence).

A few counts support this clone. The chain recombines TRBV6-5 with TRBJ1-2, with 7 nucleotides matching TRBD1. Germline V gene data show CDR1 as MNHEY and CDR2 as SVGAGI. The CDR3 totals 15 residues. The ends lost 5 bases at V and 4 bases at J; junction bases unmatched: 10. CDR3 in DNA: TGTGCCAGCAGTCGCTCTCAGGGGGTGATCTATGGCTACACCTTC. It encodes CASSRSQGVIYGYTF.

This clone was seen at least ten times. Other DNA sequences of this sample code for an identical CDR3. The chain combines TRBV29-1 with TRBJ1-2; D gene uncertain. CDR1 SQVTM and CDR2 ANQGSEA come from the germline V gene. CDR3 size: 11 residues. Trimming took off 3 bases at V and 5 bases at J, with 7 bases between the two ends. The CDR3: CSVERGYGYTF. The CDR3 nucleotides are TGCAGCGTTGAGAGAGGGTATGGCTACACCTTC.

CDR3 in amino acids: CASSPAGDEQFF. The CDR3 DNA is TGTGCCAGCAGCCCGGCGGGGGATGAGCAGTTCTTC. The V gene is TRBV5-4, the J gene TRBJ2-1; 7 bases align to TRBD2. Trimming cost V 4 bases and J 8 bases; bases outside gene matches: 3. The CDR3 is 12 residues long. Germline CDR1 reads SGHNT; CDR2 reads YYREEE (reference sequence). The variable domain in full, with the rest retrieved from reference TRBV5-4 and TRBJ2-1, is ETGVTQSPTHLIKTRGQQVTLRCSSQSGHNTVSWYQQALGQGPQFIFQYYREEENGRGNFPPRFSGLQFPNYSSELNVNALELDDSALYLCASSPAGDEQFFGPGTRLTVL.

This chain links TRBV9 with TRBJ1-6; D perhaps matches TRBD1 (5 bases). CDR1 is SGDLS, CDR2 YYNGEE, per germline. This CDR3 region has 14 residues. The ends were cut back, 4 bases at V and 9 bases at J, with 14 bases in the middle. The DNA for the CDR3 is TGTGCCAGCAGCCCCCAGGGCCTAGGTTCACCCCTCCACTTT. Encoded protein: CASSPQGLGSPLHF.

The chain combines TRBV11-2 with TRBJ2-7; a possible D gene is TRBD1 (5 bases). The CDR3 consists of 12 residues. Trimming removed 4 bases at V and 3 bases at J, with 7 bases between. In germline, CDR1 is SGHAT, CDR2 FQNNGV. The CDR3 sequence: CASSSQGYEQYF. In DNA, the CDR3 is TGTGCCAGCAGCTCCCAGGGCTACGAGCAGTACTTC.

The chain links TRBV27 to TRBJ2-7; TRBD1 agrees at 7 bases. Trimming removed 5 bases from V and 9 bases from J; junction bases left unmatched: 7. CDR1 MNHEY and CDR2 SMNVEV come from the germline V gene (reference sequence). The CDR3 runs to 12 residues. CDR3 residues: CASSKTGSGQYF. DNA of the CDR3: TGTGCCAGCAGTAAGACAGGGTCTGGGCAGTACTTC.

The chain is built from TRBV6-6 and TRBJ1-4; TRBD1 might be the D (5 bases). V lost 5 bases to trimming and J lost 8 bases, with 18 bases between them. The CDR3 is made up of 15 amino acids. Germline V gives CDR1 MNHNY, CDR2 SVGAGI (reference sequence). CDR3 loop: CASSLTGGLWEKLFF. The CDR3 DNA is TGTGCCAGCAGTCTTACAGGAGGGTTGTGGGAAAAACTGTTTTTT.

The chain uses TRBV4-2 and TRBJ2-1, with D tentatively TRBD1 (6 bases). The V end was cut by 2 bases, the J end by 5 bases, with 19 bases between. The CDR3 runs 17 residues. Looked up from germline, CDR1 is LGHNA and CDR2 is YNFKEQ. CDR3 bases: TGTGCCAGCAGCCAAAACAGGGCCCGAATTTCCAACAATGAGCAGTTCTTC. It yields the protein CASSQNRARISNNEQFF.

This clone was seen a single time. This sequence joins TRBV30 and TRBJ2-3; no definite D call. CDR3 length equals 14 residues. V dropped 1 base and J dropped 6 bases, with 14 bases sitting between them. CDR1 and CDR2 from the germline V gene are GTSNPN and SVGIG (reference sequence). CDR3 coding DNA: TGTGCCTGGAGTGACCCCGGCGTGAGGGATACGCAGTATTTT. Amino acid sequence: CAWSDPGVRDTQYF. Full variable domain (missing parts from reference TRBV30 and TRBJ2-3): SQTIHQWPATLVQPVGSPLSLECTVEGTSNPNLYWYRQAAGRGLQLLFYSVGIGQISSEVPQNLSASRPQDRQFILSSKKLLLSDSGFYLCAWSDPGVRDTQYFGPGTRLTVL.

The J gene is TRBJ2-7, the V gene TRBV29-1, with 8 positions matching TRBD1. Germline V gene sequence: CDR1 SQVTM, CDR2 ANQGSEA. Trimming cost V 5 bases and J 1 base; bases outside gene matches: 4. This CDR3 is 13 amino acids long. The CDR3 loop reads CSVRTGWSYEQYF. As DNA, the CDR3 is TGCAGCGTTCGGACAGGGTGGTCCTACGAGCAGTACTTC.

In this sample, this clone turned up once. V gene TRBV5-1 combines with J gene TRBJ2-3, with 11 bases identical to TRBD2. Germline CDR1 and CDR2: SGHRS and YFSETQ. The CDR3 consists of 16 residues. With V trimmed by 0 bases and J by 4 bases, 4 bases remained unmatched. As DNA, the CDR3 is TGCGCCAGCAGCTTGGGGCTAGCGGGGGGCGCAGATACGCAGTATTTT. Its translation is CASSLGLAGGADTQYF.

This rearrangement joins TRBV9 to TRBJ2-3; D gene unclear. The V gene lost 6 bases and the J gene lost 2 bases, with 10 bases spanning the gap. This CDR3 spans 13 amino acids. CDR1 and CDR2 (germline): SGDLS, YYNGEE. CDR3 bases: TGTGCCAGCAACTCTCTCTCCACAGATACGCAGTATTTT. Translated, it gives CASNSLSTDTQYF.

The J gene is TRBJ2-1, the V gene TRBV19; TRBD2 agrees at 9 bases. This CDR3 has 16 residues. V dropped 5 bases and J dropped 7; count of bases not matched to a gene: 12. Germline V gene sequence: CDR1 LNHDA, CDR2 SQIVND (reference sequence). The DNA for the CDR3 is TGTGCCAGTAGTGTCGGGAGCCTAGCGGGAAAAAATGAGCAGTTCTTC. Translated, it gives CASSVGSLAGKNEQFF.

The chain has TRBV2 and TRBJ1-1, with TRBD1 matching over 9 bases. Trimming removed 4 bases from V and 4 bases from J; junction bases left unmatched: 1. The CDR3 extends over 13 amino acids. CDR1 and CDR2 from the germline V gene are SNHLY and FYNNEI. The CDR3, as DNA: TGTGCCAGCAGTGGACAGGGGGGCACTGAAGCTTTCTTT. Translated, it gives CASSGQGGTEAFF.

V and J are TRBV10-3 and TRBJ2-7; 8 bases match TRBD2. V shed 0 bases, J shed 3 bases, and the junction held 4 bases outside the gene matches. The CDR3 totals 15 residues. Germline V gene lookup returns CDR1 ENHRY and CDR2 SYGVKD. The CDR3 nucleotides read TGTGCCATCAGTGAGTCAGGGCGGGAGGACTACGAGCAGTACTTC. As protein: CAISESGREDYEQYF.

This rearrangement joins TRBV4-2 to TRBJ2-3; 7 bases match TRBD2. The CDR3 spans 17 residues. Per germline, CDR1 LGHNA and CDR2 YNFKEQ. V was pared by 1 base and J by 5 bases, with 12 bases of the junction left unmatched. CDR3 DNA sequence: TGTGCCAGCAGCCAAGTGACTAGCAGCCCGTTGGGAGATACGCAGTATTTT. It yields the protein CASSQVTSSPLGDTQYF.

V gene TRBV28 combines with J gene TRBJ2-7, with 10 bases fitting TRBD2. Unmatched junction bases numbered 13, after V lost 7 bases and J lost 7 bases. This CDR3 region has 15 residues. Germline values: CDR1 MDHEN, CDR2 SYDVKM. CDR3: CASTLGFERGGEQYF. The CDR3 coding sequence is TGTGCCAGCACCCTGGGGTTTGAGCGGGGGGGAGAGCAGTACTTC.

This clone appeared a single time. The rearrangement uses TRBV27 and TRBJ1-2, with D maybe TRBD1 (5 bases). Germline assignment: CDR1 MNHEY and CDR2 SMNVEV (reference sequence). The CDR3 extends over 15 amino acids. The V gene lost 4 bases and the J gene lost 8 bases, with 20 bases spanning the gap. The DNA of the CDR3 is TGTGCCAGCAGTTATCGGGGGTTTCGCCGAGGGGGCTACACCTTC. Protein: CASSYRGFRRGGYTF.

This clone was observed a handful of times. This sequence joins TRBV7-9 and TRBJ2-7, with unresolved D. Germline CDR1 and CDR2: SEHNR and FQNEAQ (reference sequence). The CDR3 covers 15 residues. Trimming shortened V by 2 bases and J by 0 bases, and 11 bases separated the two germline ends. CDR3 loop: CASSLTSYRSYEQYF. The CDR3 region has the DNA TGTGCCAGCAGCTTAACCTCCTACCGCTCCTACGAGCAGTACTTC.

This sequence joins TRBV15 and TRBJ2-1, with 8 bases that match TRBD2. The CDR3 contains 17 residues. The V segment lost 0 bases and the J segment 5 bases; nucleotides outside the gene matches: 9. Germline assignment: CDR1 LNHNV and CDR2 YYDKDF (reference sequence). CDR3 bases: TGTGCCACCAGCAGAGATCATCCGAGCGGGAGTAACAATGAGCAGTTCTTC. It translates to CATSRDHPSGSNNEQFF.

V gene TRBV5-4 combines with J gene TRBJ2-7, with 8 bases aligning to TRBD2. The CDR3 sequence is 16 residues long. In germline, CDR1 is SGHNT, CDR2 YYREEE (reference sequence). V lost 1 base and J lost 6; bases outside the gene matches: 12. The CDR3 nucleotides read TGTGCCAGCAGCTTGCGGGATGCGGGAGGTTCTGCCGAGCAGTACTTC. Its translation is CASSLRDAGGSAEQYF.

CDR3 sequence reads: CASSRTGGAGSYNEQFF. CDR3 DNA sequence: TGTGCCAGCAGCAGAACAGGGGGCGCGGGTTCCTACAATGAGCAGTTCTTC. The rearrangement uses TRBV11-2 and TRBJ2-1, with TRBD1 matching over 9 bases. The CDR3 is made up of 17 amino acids. CDR1 SGHAT and CDR2 FQNNGV come from the germline V gene. The ends lost 5 bases at V and 1 base at J; junction bases unmatched: 9.

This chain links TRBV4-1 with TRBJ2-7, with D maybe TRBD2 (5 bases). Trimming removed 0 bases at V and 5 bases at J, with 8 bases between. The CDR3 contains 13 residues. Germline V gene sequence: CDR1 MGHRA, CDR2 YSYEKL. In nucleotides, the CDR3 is TGCGCCAGCAGCCAAGAGGAGGAAGACGAGCAGTACTTC. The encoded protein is CASSQEEEDEQYF.

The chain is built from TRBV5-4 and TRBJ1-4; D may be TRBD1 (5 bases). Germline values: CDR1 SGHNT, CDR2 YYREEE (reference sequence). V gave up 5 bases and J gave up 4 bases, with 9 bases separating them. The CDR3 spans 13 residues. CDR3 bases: TGTGCCAGCAGGGGGCAGGGTAATGAAAAACTGTTTTTT. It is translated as CASRGQGNEKLFF.

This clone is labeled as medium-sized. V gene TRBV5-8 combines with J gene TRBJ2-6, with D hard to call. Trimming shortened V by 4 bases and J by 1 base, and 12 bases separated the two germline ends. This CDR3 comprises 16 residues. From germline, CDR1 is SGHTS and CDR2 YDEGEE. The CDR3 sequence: CASSANPGSGANVLTF. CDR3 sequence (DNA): TGTGCCAGCAGCGCAAACCCCGGGTCTGGGGCCAACGTCCTGACTTTC.

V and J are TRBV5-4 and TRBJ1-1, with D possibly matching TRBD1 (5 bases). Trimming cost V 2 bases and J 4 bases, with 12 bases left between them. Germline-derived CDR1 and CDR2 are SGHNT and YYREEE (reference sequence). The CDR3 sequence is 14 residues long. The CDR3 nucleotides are TGTGCCAGCAGCTTAAGCGCAGGGTCCACTGAAGCTTTCTTT. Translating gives CASSLSAGSTEAFF.

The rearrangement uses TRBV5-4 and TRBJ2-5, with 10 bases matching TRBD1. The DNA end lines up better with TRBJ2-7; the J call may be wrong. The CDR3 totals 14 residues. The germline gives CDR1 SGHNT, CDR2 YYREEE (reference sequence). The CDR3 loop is CASSAGTGAYEQYF. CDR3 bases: TGTGCCAGCAGCGCCGGGACAGGGGCCTACGAGCAGTACTTC.